The source of this T cell receptor (beta chain) is a study of shared clonotypes between healthy human individuals. In the study overall: Every donor yielded three CD4 naive, three CD4 memory, two CD8 naive and one CD8 memory plate.

The germline V gene has CDR1 MDHEN and CDR2 SYDVKM. The CDR3 runs 15 residues. Deletions cut 6 bases from V and 3 bases from J, with 17 bases between. Methods used by the authors: Junction-only sequences produced by ImmunoSEQ had no quality scores, so filtering differed. Measured with immunoSEQ multiplex PCR; TCRdb has only the in-frame clones, and not every one. For V, J and clone size, that table is used; D and trimming come from the DNA. The sample lists 2 million to 2.5 million clones; approximately 93% were seen once. The sequenced sample was naive CD4+ T cells from PBMCs. Subset of the sample: CD45RA+ positively selected. This chain links TRBV28 with TRBJ1-2, with TRBD1 as a possible D gene (5 bases). The source of this sequence is a man aged 18 to 29 in good health. Some clones in this sample may be carry-over from other donors' samples. The CDR3 DNA sequence: TGTGCCAGCAGCCGCGGGGGGGACGGGGACTATGGCTACACCTTC. It encodes CASSRGGDGDYGYTF.